Shown below are 29 T cell receptor beta chains from a single sample sequenced in a study of blood T cell repertoires in COVID-19. Only in-frame clones appear in the TCRdb table, and some are missing; sequencing was by immunoSEQ multiplex PCR. The sample records 300,000 to 350,000 clones, 70% to 90% being singletons. Sequenced: PBMCs or T cells enriched from blood (not recorded which). These receptors all come from a woman between 40 and 50 years old with acute COVID-19.

V usage is TRBV6-4 and J usage is TRBJ2-3; 7 nucleotides agree with TRBD1. Germline V lookup: CDR1 MRHNA, CDR2 SNTAGT. The CDR3 length is 14 residues. V dropped 5 bases and J dropped 3; count of bases not matched to a gene: 5. The CDR3 DNA reads as TGTGCCAGCAGTCCCCAGACAGGGACAGATACGCAGTATTTT. As protein: CASSPQTGTDTQYF.

This clone was recorded only once. CDR3 protein: CASSPQWSQTGGYTF. CDR3 DNA sequence: TGTGCCAGCAGCCCCCAATGGAGCCAGACAGGTGGCTACACCTTC. This rearrangement joins TRBV4-2 to TRBJ1-2; TRBD1 is a possible D gene (6 bases). V lost 4 bases, J lost 7 bases, and 19 bases lay in between. The CDR3 loop spans 15 amino acids. Germline CDR1 reads LGHNA; CDR2 reads YNFKEQ.

Only one count was recorded for this clone. This chain connects TRBV27 to TRBJ1-5; D call uncertain. This CDR3 is built from 15 residues. Germline V lookup: CDR1 MNHEY, CDR2 SMNVEV (reference sequence). Deletions cut 11 bases from V and 4 bases from J, with 21 bases between. CDR3 amino acids: CAASPGGTRNQPQHF. The CDR3 coding sequence is TGTGCCGCGTCCCCGGGAGGAACGAGGAATCAGCCCCAGCATTTT.

This clone was observed a single time. The chain joins TRBV5-5 to TRBJ1-3; 9 nucleotides line up with TRBD1. Trimming removed 4 bases from V and 3 bases from J; junction bases left unmatched: 17. Germline assignment: CDR1 SGHKS and CDR2 YYEKEE (reference sequence). The CDR3 is 19 residues long. The CDR3 reads CASSGPGQGLILYGNTIYF. The CDR3 region has the DNA TGTGCCAGCAGCGGACCAGGACAGGGGCTTATTTTGTATGGAAACACCATATATTTT.

The chain joins TRBV9 to TRBJ2-1; D possibly corresponds to TRBD2 (9 bases). V was clipped by 4 bases and J by 7 bases, with 30 bases between them. The germline V gene encodes CDR1 SGDLS and CDR2 YYNGEE. The CDR3 length is 19 residues. The CDR3 is CASSFSRDRRLAGRNEQFF. The CDR3 coding sequence is TGTGCCAGCAGCTTCTCCCGGGACAGGAGGCTAGCGGGAAGAAATGAGCAGTTCTTC.

The J gene is TRBJ2-7, the V gene TRBV20-1; TRBD1 aligns across 8 bases. Germline V CDR1 and CDR2: DFQATT, SNEGSKA (reference sequence). CDR3 length: 15 residues. The V gene end was trimmed by 3 bases and the J gene end by 4 bases; junction bases not matched to a gene: 11. CDR3 residues: CSASGVAGGKYEQYF. CDR3 sequence (DNA): TGCAGTGCTAGTGGGGTGGCAGGGGGCAAGTACGAGCAGTACTTC.

V is TRBV24-1 and J is TRBJ2-7; TRBD1 is a possible D gene (6 bases). Germline V gene data show CDR1 as KGHDR and CDR2 as SFDVKD. Between the trimmed V and J ends, which lost 4 bases and 0 bases, there was a span of 15 bases. This CDR3 is built from 16 residues. In nucleotides, the CDR3 is TGTGCCACCAGTGAAGGGGGACACGTGAGCTCCTACGAGCAGTACTTC. Protein product: CATSEGGHVSSYEQYF.

This chain uses TRBV7-2 with TRBJ2-1; a possible D gene is TRBD2 (6 bases). The CDR3 length is 13 residues. Germline CDR1 is SGHTA and CDR2 is FQGNSA. V dropped 3 bases and J dropped 10 bases, with 13 bases sitting between them. The CDR3 is CASSFELSGEQFF. For the CDR3, the DNA is TGTGCCAGCAGCTTTGAGTTGAGCGGGGAGCAGTTCTTC.

The CDR3 reads CASTLGQGADEKLFF. The DNA of the CDR3 is TGTGCCAGCACCTTAGGACAGGGGGCTGATGAAAAACTGTTTTTT. This chain connects TRBV4-2 to TRBJ1-4; 11 nucleotides match TRBD1. Trimming cost V 7 bases and J 6 bases; bases outside gene matches: 7. This CDR3 is 15 amino acids long. Germline V gene sequence: CDR1 LGHNA, CDR2 YNFKEQ.

The chain combines TRBV6-5 with TRBJ2-1, with D maybe TRBD1 (5 bases). There are 13 residues in the CDR3. The V and J ends lost 5 bases and 8 bases respectively, with 13 bases between them. Germline V gene data show CDR1 as MNHEY and CDR2 as SVGAGI. The CDR3: CASSRKGQDEQFF. The DNA for the CDR3 is TGTGCCAGCAGTAGAAAGGGGCAAGATGAGCAGTTCTTC.

The rearrangement uses TRBV28 and TRBJ1-6, with TRBD1 matching over 9 bases. This CDR3 spans 16 amino acids. V lost 4 bases to trimming and J lost 6 bases; unmatched junction nucleotides: 7. Germline values: CDR1 MDHEN, CDR2 SYDVKM. CDR3 in DNA: TGTGCCAGCAGTTCATACAGGGGGCGGGGTAATTCACCCCTCCACTTT. Its translation: CASSSYRGRGNSPLHF. The entire variable domain, with the rest obtained from reference TRBV28 and TRBJ1-6, is as follows: DVKVTQSSRYLVKRTGEKVFLECVQDMDHENMFWYRQDPGLGLRLIYFSYDVKMKEKGDIPEGYSVSREKKERFSLILESASTNQTSMYLCASSSYRGRGNSPLHFGNGTRLTVT.

The chain employs TRBV2 and TRBJ2-7; perhaps TRBD1 as D (5 bases). The CDR3 sequence is 12 residues long. V lost 7 bases to trimming and J lost 1 base, with 8 bases between them. Germline CDR1 reads SNHLY; CDR2 reads FYNNEI. Written as DNA, the CDR3 is TGTGCCAGCAACAGGTTTTCCTACGAGCAGTACTTC. Translating it yields CASNRFSYEQYF.

V and J are TRBV5-4 and TRBJ1-2; a weak D match, TRBD1 (6 bases). Germline V gene sequence: CDR1 SGHNT, CDR2 YYREEE (reference sequence). Trimming stripped 6 bases from V and 1 base from J, with 16 bases between. The CDR3 length is 15 residues. The CDR3 region has the DNA TGTGCCAGCAAACTTTCGGGGACAAATAACTATGGCTACACCTTC. This translates into CASKLSGTNNYGYTF.

This clone was seen a single time. This sequence joins TRBV25-1 and TRBJ2-3; 12 bases fit TRBD2. Germline CDR1 MGHDK, CDR2 SYGVNS. With V trimmed by 5 bases and J by 0 bases, 3 bases remained unmatched. The CDR3 has 16 residues. Here the CDR3 reads CASSLGTSGSTDTQYF. DNA of the CDR3: TGTGCCAGCAGTCTAGGGACTAGCGGGAGCACAGATACGCAGTATTTT.

The chain is built from TRBV7-2 and TRBJ1-2; unclear D gene. V was clipped by 1 base and J by 4 bases, with 16 bases between them. Germline lookup yields CDR1 SGHTA and CDR2 FQGNSA. There are 16 residues in the CDR3. CDR3 in DNA: TGTGCCAGCAGCTTAGAAATTGGTCGGGAAATCTATGGCTACACCTTC. This sequence encodes CASSLEIGREIYGYTF.

This chain uses TRBV28 with TRBJ2-2; possible D gene TRBD1, 6 bases. Looked up from germline, CDR1 is MDHEN and CDR2 is SYDVKM. This CDR3 contains 15 residues. Between the trimmed V and J ends, which lost 7 bases and 6 bases, there was a span of 18 bases. For the CDR3, the DNA is TGTGCCAGCACTGGACAGAGGAATCGAGCCGGGGAGCTGTTTTTT. Translating it yields CASTGQRNRAGELFF.

The chain couples TRBV6-1 to TRBJ1-1; 10 nucleotides align to TRBD1. Germline CDR1 MNHNS, CDR2 SASEGT. Trimming took 1 base from V and 5 from J; bases not matched to a gene: 10. The CDR3 runs to 17 residues. The CDR3: CASSEGRDRGRGTEAFF. The CDR3 DNA reads TGTGCCAGCAGTGAAGGGAGGGACAGGGGTCGAGGGACTGAAGCTTTCTTT.

The J gene is TRBJ1-2, the V gene TRBV18; the D gene is possibly TRBD1 (6 bases). The CDR3 loop spans 15 amino acids. V lost 3 bases, J lost 7 bases, and 18 bases lay in between. Germline V lookup: CDR1 KGHSH, CDR2 LQKENI. The CDR3 loop reads CASSPISGAPSGYTF. CDR3 bases: TGTGCCAGCTCACCGATATCAGGGGCGCCGAGTGGCTACACCTTC.

The chain recombines TRBV11-2 with TRBJ2-1, with D possibly being TRBD2 (6 bases). The CDR3 consists of 14 residues. V lost 5 bases and J 6 bases, leaving 14 bases between the germline ends. CDR1 SGHAT and CDR2 FQNNGV come from the germline V gene. Written as DNA, the CDR3 is TGTGCCAGCAGCGGGGAGGTTCGGGGCAATGAGCAGTTCTTC. This encodes CASSGEVRGNEQFF. Drawing the rest from reference TRBV11-2 and TRBJ2-1, the complete variable domain is EAGVAQSPRYKIIEKRQSVAFWCNPISGHATLYWYQQILGQGPKLLIQFQNNGVVDDSQLPKDRFSAERLKGVDSTLKIQPAKLEDSAVYLCASSGEVRGNEQFFGPGTRLTVL.

V usage is TRBV11-2 and J usage is TRBJ2-1, with 7 bases that match TRBD2. Germline V gene data show CDR1 as SGHAT and CDR2 as FQNNGV. V dropped 5 bases and J dropped 5; count of bases not matched to a gene: 9. The CDR3 covers 15 residues. CDR3 residues: CASSGGSSGHNEQFF. The CDR3 nucleotides read TGTGCCAGCAGCGGTGGATCTAGCGGCCACAATGAGCAGTTCTTC.

DNA for the CDR3: TGTGCCAGTAGGGACAGGGAAAATGAAAAACTGTTTTTT. The encoded protein is CASRDRENEKLFF. The chain couples TRBV19 to TRBJ1-4; TRBD1 aligns across 8 bases. CDR1 LNHDA and CDR2 SQIVND come from the germline V gene (reference sequence). V trimming: 6 bases; J trimming: 5 bases; junction bases outside the gene matches: 2. The CDR3 is 13 amino acids.

The count of this clone is one. The chain has TRBV11-2 and TRBJ2-7; 7 bases line up with TRBD2. V trimming: 5 bases; J trimming: 9 bases; junction bases outside the gene matches: 7. The germline gives CDR1 SGHAT, CDR2 FQNNGV. CDR3 length: 12 amino acids. Written as DNA, the CDR3 is TGTGCCAGCAGCGATATTTCTAGCGGGCAGTACTTC. It translates to CASSDISSGQYF.

V and J are TRBV27 and TRBJ2-1, with TRBD2 identical over 14 bases. The junction had 4 bases not matched to a gene; V was cut back by 5 bases and J by 4 bases. The CDR3 has 16 amino acids. CDR1 and CDR2 from the germline V gene are MNHEY and SMNVEV (reference sequence). The CDR3 reads CASSPGTSGGYNEQFF. The CDR3 DNA reads TGTGCCAGCAGTCCGGGGACTAGCGGGGGTTACAATGAGCAGTTCTTC.

This clone is a singleton in its sample. The rearrangement links TRBV5-1 to TRBJ2-5, with 10 bases lining up with TRBD1. V gave up 3 bases and J gave up 4 bases; unmatched junction bases: 6. CDR3 length: 15 residues. Germline CDR1 and CDR2: SGHRS and YFSETQ. CDR3 sequence reads: CASSWTGGWGETQYF. The CDR3, as DNA: TGCGCCAGCAGCTGGACAGGGGGTTGGGGAGAGACCCAGTACTTC.

The chain is built from TRBV9 and TRBJ1-1; D is unresolved. Germline V CDR1 and CDR2: SGDLS, YYNGEE. This CDR3 is 13 amino acids long. Deletions cut 0 bases from V and 6 bases from J, with 9 bases between. Here the CDR3 reads CASSVVPDSEAFF. The CDR3 DNA is TGTGCCAGCAGCGTAGTTCCGGACTCTGAAGCTTTCTTT.

DNA of the CDR3: TGTGCCAGCAGTCCACGGGGTTTAACGCAGTATTTT. Translating gives CASSPRGLTQYF. The chain recombines TRBV28 with TRBJ2-3, with D tentatively TRBD2 (5 bases). The CDR3 sequence is 12 residues long. V lost 5 bases and J lost 9, with 12 bases in between. In germline, CDR1 is MDHEN, CDR2 SYDVKM.

The chain is built from TRBV6-5 and TRBJ1-1; D unclear. The CDR3 totals 13 residues. V was pared by 2 bases and J by 7 bases, with 11 bases between. CDR1 and CDR2 (germline): MNHEY, SVGAGI. CDR3 in DNA: TGTGCCAGCAGTTACGCGGTCGGAGGTGAAGCTTTCTTT. Translation gives CASSYAVGGEAFF.

At least ten counts were recorded for this clone. CDR3 sequence: CASSPRGEGYTF. The CDR3 bases are TGTGCCAGTAGTCCCCGGGGAGAAGGCTACACCTTC. The V and J genes are TRBV19 and TRBJ1-2; no firm D call. V dropped 5 bases and J dropped 8 bases, with 12 bases sitting between them. This CDR3 contains 12 residues. Per germline, CDR1 LNHDA and CDR2 SQIVND (reference sequence).

The chain employs TRBV27 and TRBJ1-1; 11 nucleotides match TRBD1. V gave up 3 bases and J gave up 1 base; unmatched junction bases: 1. This CDR3 spans 15 amino acids. CDR1 is MNHEY, CDR2 SMNVEV, per germline (reference sequence). The CDR3 bases are TGTGCCAGCAGTTTTGGGACAGGGGGGAACACTGAAGCTTTCTTT. Translation gives CASSFGTGGNTEAFF.